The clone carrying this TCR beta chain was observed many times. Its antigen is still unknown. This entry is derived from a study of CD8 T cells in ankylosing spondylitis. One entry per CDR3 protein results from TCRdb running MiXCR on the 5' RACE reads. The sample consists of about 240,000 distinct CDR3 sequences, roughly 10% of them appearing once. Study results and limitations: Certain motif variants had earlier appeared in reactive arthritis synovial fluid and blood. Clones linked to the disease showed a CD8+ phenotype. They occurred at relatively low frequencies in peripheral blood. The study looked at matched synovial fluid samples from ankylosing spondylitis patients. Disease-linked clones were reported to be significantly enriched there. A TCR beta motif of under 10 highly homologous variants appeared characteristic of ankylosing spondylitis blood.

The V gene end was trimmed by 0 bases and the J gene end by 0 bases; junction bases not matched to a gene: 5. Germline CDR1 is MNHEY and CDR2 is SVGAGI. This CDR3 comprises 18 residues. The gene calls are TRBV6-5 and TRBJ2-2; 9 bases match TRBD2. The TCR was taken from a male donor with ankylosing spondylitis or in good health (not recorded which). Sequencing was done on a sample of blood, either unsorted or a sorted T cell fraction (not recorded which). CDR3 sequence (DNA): TGTGCCAGCAGTTACTCCCAGCGGGGGGACCCGAACACCGGGGAGCTGTTTTTT. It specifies CASSYSQRGDPNTGELFF.